A selection of T cell receptor beta chains follows, all from one sample in a study of CD8 T cells in ankylosing spondylitis. TCRdb redid the calling of the 5' RACE reads with MiXCR, one entry per CDR3 protein. The table records about 160,000 distinct CDR3 sequences, 8.5% to 10% of them present only once. The specimen sequenced was blood, either unsorted or a sorted T cell fraction (not recorded which). The receptors were gathered from a female donor with ankylosing spondylitis or in good health (not recorded which). CDR3s include the opening cysteine and the closing phenylalanine or tryptophan. A D gene is named only where the DNA matches it firmly.

>TRBV30|TRBJ1-5|-
CAYEEIGGPQHF
>TRBV29-1|TRBJ1-2|-
CSVREGYTF
>TRBV7-3|TRBJ2-1|-
CASSPQPTSNEQFF
>TRBV7-8|TRBJ1-2|-
CASSYYRDGYTF
>TRBV7-2|TRBJ2-7|-
CASSWNGSPFYEQYF
>TRBV2|TRBJ1-3|-
CASNSPLSGNTIYF
>TRBV12-3/TRBV12-4|TRBJ1-2|-
CASTPGAKGYTF
>TRBV7-9|TRBJ1-1|-
CASLRGTEAFF
>TRBV20-1|TRBJ2-1|TRBD2
CSASLREAYNEQFF
>TRBV19|TRBJ2-3|-
CASSIGNFDTQYF